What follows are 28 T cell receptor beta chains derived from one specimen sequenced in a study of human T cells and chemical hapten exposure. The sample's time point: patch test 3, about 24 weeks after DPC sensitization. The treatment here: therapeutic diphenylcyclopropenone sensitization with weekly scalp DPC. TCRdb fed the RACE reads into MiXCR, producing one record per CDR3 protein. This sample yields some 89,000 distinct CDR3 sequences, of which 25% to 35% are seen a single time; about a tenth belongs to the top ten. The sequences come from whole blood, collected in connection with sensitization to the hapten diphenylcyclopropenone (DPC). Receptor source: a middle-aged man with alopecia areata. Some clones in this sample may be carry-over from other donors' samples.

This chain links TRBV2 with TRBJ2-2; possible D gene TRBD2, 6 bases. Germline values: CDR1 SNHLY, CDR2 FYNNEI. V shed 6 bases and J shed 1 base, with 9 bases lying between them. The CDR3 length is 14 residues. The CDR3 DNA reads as TGTGCCAGCAGGGACTACCGGAACACCGGGGAGCTGTTTTTT. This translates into CASRDYRNTGELFF.

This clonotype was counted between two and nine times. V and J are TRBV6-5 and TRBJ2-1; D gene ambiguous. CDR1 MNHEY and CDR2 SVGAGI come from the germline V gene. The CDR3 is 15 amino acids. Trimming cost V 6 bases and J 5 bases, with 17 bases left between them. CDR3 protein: CASSPYSIRNNEQFF. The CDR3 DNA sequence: TGTGCCAGCAGCCCTTATAGCATCCGGAACAATGAGCAGTTCTTC.

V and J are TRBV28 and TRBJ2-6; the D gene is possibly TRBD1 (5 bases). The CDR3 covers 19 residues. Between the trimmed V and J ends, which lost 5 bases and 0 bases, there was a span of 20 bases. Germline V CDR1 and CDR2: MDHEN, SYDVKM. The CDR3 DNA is TGTGCCAGCAGTCCGCAGGGATTAACCCCCTCCTCTGGGGCCAACGTCCTGACTTTC. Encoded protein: CASSPQGLTPSSGANVLTF.

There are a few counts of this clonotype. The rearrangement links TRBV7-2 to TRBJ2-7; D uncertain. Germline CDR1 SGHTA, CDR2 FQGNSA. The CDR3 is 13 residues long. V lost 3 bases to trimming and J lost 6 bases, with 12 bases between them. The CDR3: CASSFNRLSEQYF. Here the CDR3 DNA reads TGTGCCAGCAGCTTCAACCGCCTAAGCGAGCAGTACTTC. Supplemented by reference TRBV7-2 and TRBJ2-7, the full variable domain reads GAGVSQSPSNKVTEKGKDVELRCDPISGHTALYWYRQSLGQGLEFLIYFQGNSAPDKSGLPSDRFSAERTGGSVSTLTIQRTQQEDSAVYLCASSFNRLSEQYFGPGTRLTVT.

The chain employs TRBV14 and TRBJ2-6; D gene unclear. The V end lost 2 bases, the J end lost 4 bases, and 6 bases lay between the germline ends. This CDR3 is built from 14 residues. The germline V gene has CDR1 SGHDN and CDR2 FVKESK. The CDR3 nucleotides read TGTGCCAGCAGCCAAAGCTCCGGGGCCAACGTCCTGACTTTC. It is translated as CASSQSSGANVLTF.

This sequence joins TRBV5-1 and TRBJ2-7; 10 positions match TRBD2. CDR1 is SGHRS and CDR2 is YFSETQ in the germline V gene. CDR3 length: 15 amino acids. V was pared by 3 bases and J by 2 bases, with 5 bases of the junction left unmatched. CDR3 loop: CASSSWTSGTYEQYF. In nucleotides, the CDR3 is TGCGCCAGCAGCTCTTGGACTAGCGGCACCTACGAGCAGTACTTC. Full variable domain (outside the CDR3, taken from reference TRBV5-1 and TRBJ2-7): KAGVTQTPRYLIKTRGQQVTLSCSPISGHRSVSWYQQTPGQGLQFLFEYFSETQRNKGNFPGRFSGRQFSNSRSEMNVSTLELGDSALYLCASSSWTSGTYEQYFGPGTRLTVT.

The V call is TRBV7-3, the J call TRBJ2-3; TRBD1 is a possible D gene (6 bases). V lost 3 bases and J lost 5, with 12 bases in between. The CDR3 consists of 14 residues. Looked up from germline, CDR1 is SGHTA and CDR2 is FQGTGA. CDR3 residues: CASSFQGNQDTQYF. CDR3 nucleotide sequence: TGTGCCAGCAGCTTCCAGGGGAATCAAGATACGCAGTATTTT.

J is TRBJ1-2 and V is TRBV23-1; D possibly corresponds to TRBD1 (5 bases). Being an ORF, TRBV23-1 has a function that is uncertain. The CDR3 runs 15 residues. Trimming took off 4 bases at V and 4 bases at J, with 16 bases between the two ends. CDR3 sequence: CASSLIGTRAYGYTF. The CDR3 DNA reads TGCGCCAGCAGTCTTATCGGGACTCGAGCCTATGGCTACACCTTC.

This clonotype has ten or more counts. CDR3 nucleotide sequence: TGTGCCAGCGGGCGGGAATACGAGCAGTACTTC. As protein: CASGREYEQYF. The chain uses TRBV2 and TRBJ2-7; possible D gene TRBD2, 6 bases. The CDR3 runs 11 residues. The germline V and J ends were trimmed by 8 bases and 4 bases, with 9 bases remaining between them. Germline CDR1 reads SNHLY; CDR2 reads FYNNEI. Drawing the rest from reference TRBV2 and TRBJ2-7, the complete variable domain is EPEVTQTPSHQVTQMGQEVILRCVPISNHLYFYWYRQILGQKVEFLVSFYNNEISEKSEIFDDQFSVERPDGSNFTLKIRSTKLEDSAMYFCASGREYEQYFGPGTRLTVT.

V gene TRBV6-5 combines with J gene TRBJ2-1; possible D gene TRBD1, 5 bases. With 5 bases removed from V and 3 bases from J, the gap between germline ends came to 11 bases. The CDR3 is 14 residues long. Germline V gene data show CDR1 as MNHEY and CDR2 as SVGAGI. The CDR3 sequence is CASSETGNYNEQFF. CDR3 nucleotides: TGTGCCAGCAGTGAAACAGGAAACTACAATGAGCAGTTCTTC.

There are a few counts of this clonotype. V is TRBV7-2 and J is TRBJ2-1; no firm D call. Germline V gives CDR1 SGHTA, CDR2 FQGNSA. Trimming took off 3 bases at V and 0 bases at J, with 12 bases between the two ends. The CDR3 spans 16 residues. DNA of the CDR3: TGTGCCAGCAGCTTTAATCCCTCCTTCTCCTACAATGAGCAGTTCTTC. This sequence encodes CASSFNPSFSYNEQFF.

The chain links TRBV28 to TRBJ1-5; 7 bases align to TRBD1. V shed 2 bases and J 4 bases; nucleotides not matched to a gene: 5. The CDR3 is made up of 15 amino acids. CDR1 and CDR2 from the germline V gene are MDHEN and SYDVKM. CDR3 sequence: CASSLGPTGNQPQHF. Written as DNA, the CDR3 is TGTGCCAGCAGTTTAGGCCCGACAGGGAATCAGCCCCAGCATTTT.

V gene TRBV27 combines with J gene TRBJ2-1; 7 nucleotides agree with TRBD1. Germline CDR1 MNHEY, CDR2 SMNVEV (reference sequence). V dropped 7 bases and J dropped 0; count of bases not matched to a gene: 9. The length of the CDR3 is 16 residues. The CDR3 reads CASIPTGESSYNEQFF. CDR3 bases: TGTGCCAGCATTCCAACAGGGGAGAGCTCCTACAATGAGCAGTTCTTC.

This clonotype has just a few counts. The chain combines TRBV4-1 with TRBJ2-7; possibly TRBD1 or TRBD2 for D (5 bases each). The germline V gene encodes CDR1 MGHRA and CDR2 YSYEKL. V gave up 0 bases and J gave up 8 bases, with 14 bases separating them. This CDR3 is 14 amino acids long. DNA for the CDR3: TGCGCCAGCAGCCAAGATCGGGGACCGAAGAAGCAGTACTTC. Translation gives CASSQDRGPKKQYF.

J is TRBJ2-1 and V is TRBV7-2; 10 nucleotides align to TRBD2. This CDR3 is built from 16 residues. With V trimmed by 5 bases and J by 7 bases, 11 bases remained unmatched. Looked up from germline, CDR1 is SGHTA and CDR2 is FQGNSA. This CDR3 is CASSLSSGSFINEQFF. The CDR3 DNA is TGTGCCAGCAGCCTTTCTAGCGGGAGTTTTATAAATGAGCAGTTCTTC.

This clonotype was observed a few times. The CDR3: CASTTARNQPQHF. DNA for the CDR3: TGTGCCAGCACCACCGCGCGGAATCAGCCCCAGCATTTT. The rearrangement joins TRBV12-3 or TRBV12-4 to TRBJ1-5; no firm D call. Trimming removed 7 bases at V and 4 bases at J, with 11 bases between. This CDR3 region has 13 residues.

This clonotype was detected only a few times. The CDR3 DNA reads TGTGCCAGCGCCTGGACTAGGTCCTACGAGCAGTACTTC. This gives the protein CASAWTRSYEQYF. The rearrangement joins TRBV28 to TRBJ2-7, with 7 positions matching TRBD2. CDR1 is MDHEN and CDR2 is SYDVKM in the germline V gene. The CDR3 has 13 residues. With V trimmed by 8 bases and J by 1 base, 5 bases remained unmatched.

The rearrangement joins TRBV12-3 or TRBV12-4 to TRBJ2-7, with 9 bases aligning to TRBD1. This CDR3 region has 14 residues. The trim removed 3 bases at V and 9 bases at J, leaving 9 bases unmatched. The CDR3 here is CASSFGTGQIGQYF. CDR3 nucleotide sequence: TGTGCCAGCAGTTTTGGGACAGGGCAAATCGGGCAGTACTTC.

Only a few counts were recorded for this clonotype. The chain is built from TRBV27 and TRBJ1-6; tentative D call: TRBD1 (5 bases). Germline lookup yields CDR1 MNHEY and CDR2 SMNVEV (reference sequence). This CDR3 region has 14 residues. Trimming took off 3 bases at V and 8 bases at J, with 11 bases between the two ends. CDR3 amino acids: CASSFGGFDSPLHF. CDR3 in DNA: TGTGCCAGCAGTTTTGGGGGGTTTGATTCACCCCTCCACTTT.

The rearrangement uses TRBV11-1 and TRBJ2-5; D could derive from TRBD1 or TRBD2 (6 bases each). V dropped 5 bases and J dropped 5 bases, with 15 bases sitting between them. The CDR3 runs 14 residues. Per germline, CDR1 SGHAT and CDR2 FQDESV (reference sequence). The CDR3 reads CASSPGEVEETQYF. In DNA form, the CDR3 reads TGTGCCAGCAGCCCAGGGGAGGTTGAGGAGACCCAGTACTTC.

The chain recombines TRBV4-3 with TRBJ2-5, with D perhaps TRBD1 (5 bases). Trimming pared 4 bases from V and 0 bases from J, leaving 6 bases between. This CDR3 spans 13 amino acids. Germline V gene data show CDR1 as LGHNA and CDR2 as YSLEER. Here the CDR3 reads CASSRQNQETQYF. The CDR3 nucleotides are TGCGCCAGCAGCCGACAGAACCAAGAGACCCAGTACTTC.

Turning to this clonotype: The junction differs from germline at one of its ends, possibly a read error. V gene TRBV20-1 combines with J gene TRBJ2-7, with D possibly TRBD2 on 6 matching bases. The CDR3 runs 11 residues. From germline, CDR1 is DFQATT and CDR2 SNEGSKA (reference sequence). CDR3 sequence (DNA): TGCAGAGCTACGGAGGGCCGGGAGCAGTACTTC. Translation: CRATEGREQYF.

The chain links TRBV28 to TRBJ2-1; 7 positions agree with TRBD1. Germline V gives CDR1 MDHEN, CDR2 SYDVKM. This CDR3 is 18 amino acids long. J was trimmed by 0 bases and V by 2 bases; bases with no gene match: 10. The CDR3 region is CASSLRDSRFISYNEQFF. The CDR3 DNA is TGTGCCAGCAGTTTAAGGGACAGTAGGTTCATCTCCTACAATGAGCAGTTCTTC.

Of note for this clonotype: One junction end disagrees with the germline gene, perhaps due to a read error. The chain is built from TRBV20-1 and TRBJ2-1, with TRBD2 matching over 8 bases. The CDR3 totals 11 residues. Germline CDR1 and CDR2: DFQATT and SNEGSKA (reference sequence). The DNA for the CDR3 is TGCAGTGCTAGTGGGCGGGAGGACTGGCTCTTC. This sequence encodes CSASGREDWLF.

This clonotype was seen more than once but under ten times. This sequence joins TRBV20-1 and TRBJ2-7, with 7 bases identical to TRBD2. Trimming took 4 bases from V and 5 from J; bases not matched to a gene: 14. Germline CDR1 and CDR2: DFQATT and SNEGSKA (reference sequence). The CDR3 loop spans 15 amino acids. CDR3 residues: CSATHLGGSANEQYF. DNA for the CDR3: TGCAGTGCTACCCACCTCGGCGGGAGCGCCAACGAGCAGTACTTC.

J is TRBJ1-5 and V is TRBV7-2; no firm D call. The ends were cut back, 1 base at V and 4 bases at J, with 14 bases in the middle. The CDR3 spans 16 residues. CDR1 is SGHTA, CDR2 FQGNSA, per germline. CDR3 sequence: CASSLEGAGWNQPQHF. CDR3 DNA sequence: TGTGCCAGCAGCTTAGAGGGCGCGGGGTGGAATCAGCCCCAGCATTTT.

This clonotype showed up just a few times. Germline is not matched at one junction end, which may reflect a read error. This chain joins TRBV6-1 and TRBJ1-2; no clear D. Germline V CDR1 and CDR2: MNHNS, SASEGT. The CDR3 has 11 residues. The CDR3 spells CASNVNPKLHF. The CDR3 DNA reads TGTGCCAGCAATGTAAATCCGAAACTACACTTC.

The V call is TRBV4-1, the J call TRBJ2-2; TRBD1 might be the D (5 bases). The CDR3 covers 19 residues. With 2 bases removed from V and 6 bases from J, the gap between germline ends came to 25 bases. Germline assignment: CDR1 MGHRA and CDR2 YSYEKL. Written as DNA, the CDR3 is TGCGCCAGCAGCCAACCCCTGAAAGGAAGCAGGAAGGGGTCCGGGGAGCTGTTTTTT. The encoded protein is CASSQPLKGSRKGSGELFF.